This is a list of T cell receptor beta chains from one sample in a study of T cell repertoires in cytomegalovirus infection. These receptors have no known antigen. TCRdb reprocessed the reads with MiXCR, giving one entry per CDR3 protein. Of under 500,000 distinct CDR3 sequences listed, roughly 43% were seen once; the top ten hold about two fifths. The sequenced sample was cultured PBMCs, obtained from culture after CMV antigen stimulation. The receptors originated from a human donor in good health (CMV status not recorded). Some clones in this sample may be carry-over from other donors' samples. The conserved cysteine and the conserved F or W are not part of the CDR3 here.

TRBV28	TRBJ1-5	ASSQDQGGGQPQH
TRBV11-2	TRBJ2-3	ASSLGTVYTDTQY
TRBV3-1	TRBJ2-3	ASTTTSSGGTDTQY
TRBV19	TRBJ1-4	ASSHRGLDEKLF
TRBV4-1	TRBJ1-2	ASSPSGGSDYGYT
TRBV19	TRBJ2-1	ASSPQGMSYNEQF
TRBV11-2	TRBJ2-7	ASSSYRVRNSYEQY
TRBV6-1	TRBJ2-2	AARGSPGLDKRGNTGELF
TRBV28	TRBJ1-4	ASSTPGNEKLF
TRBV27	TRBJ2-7	ASSNHPLRGDYEQY
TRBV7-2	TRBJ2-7	ASSLDRYYEQY
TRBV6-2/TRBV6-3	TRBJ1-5	ASSTGPTGNQPQH
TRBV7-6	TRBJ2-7	ASSLDGTEYEQY